The 2 T cell receptor beta chains presented below share a single source sample, sequenced in a study of shared clonotypes between healthy human individuals. Only in-frame clones appear in the TCRdb table, and some are missing; sequencing was by immunoSEQ multiplex PCR. The repertoire holds approximately 2,300,000 clones, with roughly 92% as singletons. Material: naive CD4+ T cells from PBMCs. As to subset: CD45RA+ positively selected. The receptors stem from a man aged 18 to 30 in good health. Some clones in this sample may be carry-over from other donors' samples.

The V gene is TRBV9, the J gene TRBJ2-3; 13 bases are a match to TRBD2. Looked up from germline, CDR1 is SGDLS and CDR2 is YYNGEE. Trimming removed 3 bases from V and 2 bases from J; junction bases left unmatched: 6. The CDR3 contains 17 residues. The CDR3 nucleotides read TGTGCCAGCAGCGCGAGGGGACTAGCGGGATTCACAGATACGCAGTATTTT. Amino acids: CASSARGLAGFTDTQYF.

V and J are TRBV9 and TRBJ2-5; D is unresolved. Germline CDR1 is SGDLS and CDR2 is YYNGEE. The CDR3 is 16 amino acids. Between the trimmed V and J ends, which lost 0 bases and 1 base, there was a span of 13 bases. Here the CDR3 reads CASSVAGRSPQETQYF. CDR3 bases: TGTGCCAGCAGCGTAGCTGGTAGGAGTCCCCAAGAGACCCAGTACTTC.